This T cell receptor beta chain was sequenced in a study of T cells in Graves' hyperthyroidism and ophthalmopathy. The wider study: The initial diagnosis was the point when peripheral blood was collected, ahead of any treatment. Study findings and constraints: Ophthalmopathy was model-predicted a median about 6.9 months pre-onset.

This clonotype was seen a few times. Its antigen is not identified. TCR beta CDR3 sequences were amplified from RNA transcripts. When the TCR CDR3 underwent first-round RT-PCR, the HTBI primer set was used. TCRdb reprocessed the multiplex PCR reads via MiXCR and lists one record per CDR3 protein. The sample consists of a few hundred thousand distinct CDR3 sequences, roughly 15% of them appearing once. Ophthalmopathy cases scored 3 or more on the Clinical Activity Score and 4 or more on NOSPECS grade, with duration below 3 months. PBMCs were derived from about 10 ml fresh peripheral blood. The germline V gene has CDR1 SGHDT and CDR2 YYEEEE. CDR3 length equals 16 residues. Trimming pared 2 bases from V and 7 bases from J, leaving 16 bases between.

The source material was blood. The chain combines TRBV5-6 with TRBJ1-6; D might be TRBD1 (5 bases). The sequence was collected from a woman aged 40-49 years with Graves' ophthalmopathy. CDR3 loop: CASSFYVRARNSPLHF. The CDR3 bases are TGTGCCAGCAGCTTTTATGTCAGGGCTCGGAATTCACCCCTCCACTTT. The variable domain in full, with the rest retrieved from reference TRBV5-6 and TRBJ1-6, is DAGVTQSPTHLIKTRGQQVTLRCSPKSGHDTVSWYQQALGQGPQFIFQYYEEEERQRGNFPDRFSGHQFPNYSSELNVNALLLGDSALYLCASSFYVRARNSPLHFGNGTRLTVT.